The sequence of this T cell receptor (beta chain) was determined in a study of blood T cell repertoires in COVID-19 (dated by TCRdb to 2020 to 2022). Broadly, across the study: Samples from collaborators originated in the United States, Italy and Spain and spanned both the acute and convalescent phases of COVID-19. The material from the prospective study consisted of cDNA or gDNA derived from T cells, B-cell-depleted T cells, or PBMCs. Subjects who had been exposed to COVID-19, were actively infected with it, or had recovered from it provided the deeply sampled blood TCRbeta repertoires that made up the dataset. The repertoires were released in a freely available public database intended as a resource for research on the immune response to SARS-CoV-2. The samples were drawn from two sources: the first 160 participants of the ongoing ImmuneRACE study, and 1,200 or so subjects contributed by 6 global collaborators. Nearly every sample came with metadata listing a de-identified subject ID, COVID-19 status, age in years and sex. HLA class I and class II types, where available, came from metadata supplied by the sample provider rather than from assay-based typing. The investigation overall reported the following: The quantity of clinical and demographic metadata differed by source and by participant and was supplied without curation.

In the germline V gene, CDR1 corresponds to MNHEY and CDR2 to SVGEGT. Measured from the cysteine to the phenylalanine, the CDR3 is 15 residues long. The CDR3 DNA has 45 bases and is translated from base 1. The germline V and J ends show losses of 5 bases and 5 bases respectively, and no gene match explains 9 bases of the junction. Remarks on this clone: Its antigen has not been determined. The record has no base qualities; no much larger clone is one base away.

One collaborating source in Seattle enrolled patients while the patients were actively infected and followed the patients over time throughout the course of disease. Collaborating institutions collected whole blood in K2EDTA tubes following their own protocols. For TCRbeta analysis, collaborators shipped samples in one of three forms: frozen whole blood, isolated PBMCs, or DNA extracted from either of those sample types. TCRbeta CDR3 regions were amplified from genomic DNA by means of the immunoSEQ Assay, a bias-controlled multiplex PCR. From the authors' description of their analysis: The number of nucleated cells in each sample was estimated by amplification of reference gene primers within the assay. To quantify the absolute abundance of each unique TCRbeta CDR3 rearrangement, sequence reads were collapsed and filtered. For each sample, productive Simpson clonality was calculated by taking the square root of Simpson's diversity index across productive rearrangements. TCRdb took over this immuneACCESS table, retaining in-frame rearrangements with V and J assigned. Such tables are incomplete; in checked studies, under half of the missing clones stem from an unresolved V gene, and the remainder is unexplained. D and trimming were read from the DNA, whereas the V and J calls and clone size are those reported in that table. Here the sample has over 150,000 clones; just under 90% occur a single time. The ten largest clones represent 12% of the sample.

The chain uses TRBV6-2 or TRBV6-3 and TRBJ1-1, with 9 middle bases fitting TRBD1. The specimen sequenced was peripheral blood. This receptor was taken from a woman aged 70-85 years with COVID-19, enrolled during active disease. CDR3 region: CASSPRQGVRTEAFF. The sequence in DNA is TGTGCCAGCAGTCCCCGACAGGGGGTGAGGACTGAAGCTTTCTTT.